This T cell receptor beta chain was recorded in a study of T cell changes during pregnancy in multiple sclerosis. The data were produced by immunoSEQ multiplex PCR, yet TCRdb's version contains in-frame clones alone and is incomplete. The data contain 88,000 or so clones, 92% of them singletons. Germline V gives CDR1 MNHEY, CDR2 SMNVEV (reference sequence). There are 14 residues in the CDR3. Trimming cost V 6 bases and J 6 bases, with 18 bases left between them. The sample in question was peripheral blood, obtained before pregnancy. The TCR comes from a female donor with multiple sclerosis, enrolled in a pregnancy study. The chain couples TRBV27 to TRBJ2-7, with a tentative D call TRBD1 (6 bases). CDR3 nucleotide sequence: TGTGCCAGCAGACCGGGACATCTTGAGTCCGAGCAGTACTTC. Translating gives CASRPGHLESEQYF.